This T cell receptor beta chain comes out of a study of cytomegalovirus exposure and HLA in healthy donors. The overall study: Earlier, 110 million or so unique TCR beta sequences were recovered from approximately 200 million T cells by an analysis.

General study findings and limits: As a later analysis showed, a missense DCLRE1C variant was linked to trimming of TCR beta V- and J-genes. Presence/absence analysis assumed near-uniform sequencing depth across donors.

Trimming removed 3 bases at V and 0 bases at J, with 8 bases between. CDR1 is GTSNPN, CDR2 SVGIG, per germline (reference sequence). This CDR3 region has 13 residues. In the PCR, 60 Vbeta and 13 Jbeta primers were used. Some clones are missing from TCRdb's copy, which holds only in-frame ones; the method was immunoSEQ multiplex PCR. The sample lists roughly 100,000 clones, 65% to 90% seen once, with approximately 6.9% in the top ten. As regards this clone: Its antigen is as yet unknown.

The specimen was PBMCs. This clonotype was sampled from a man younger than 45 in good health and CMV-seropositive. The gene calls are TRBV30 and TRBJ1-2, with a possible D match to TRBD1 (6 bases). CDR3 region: CAWRRDTNYGYTF. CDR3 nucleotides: TGTGCCTGGAGAAGGGACACTAACTATGGCTACACCTTC.